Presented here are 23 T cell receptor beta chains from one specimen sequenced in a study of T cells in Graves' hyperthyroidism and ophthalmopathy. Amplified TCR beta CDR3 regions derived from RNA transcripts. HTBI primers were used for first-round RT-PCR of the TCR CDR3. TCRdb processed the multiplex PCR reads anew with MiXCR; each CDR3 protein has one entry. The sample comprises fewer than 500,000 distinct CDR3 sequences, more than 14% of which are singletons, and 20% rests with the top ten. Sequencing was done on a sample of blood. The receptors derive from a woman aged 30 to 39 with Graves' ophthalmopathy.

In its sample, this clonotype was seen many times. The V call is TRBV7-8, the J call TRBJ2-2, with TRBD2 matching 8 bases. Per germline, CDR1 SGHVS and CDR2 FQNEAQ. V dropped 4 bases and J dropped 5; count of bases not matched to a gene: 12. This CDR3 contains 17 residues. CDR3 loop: CASSSHIAGRGTGELFF. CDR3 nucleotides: TGTGCCAGCAGCTCCCACATAGCGGGGAGGGGGACCGGGGAGCTGTTTTTT.

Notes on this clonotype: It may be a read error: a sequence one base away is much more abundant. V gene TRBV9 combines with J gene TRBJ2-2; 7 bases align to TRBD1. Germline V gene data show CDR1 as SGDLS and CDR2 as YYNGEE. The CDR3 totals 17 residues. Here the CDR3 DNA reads TGTGCCGGCAGCACCGGTCCGGCAGGGGGAAACACCGGGGAGCTGTTTTTT. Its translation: CAGSTGPAGGNTGELFF. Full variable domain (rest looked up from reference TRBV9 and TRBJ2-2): DSGVTQTPKHLITATGQRVTLRCSPRSGDLSVYWYQQSLDQGLQFLIQYYNGEERAKGNILERFSAQQFPDLHSELNLSSLELGDSALYFCAGSTGPAGGNTGELFFGEGSRLTVL.

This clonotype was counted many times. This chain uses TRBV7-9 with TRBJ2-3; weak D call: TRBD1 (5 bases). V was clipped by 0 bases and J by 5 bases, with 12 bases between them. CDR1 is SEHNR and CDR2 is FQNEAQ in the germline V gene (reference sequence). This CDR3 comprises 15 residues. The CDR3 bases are TGTGCCAGCAGCTTAGCGCTAAGGGGCGGAGATACGCAGTATTTT. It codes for CASSLALRGGDTQYF. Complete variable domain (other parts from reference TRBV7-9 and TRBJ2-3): DTGVSQNPRHKITKRGQNVTFRCDPISEHNRLYWYRQTLGQGPEFLTYFQNEAQLEKSRLLSDRFSAERPKGSFSTLEIQRTEQGDSAMYLCASSLALRGGDTQYFGPGTRLTVL.

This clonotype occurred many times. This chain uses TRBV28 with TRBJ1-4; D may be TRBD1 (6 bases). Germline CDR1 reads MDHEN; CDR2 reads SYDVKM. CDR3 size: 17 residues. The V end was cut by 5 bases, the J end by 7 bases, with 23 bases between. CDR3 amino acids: CASSAHLGGTNGEKLFF. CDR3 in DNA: TGTGCCAGCAGTGCCCATCTAGGGGGGACAAACGGTGAAAAACTGTTTTTT.

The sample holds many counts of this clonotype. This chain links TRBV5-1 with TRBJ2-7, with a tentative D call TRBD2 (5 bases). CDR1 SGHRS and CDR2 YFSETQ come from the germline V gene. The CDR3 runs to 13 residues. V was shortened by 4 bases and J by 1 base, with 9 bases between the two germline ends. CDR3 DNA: TGCGCCAGCAGCCGGGATCCGTCCTACGAGCAGTACTTC. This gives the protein CASSRDPSYEQYF. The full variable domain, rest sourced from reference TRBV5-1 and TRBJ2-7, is KAGVTQTPRYLIKTRGQQVTLSCSPISGHRSVSWYQQTPGQGLQFLFEYFSETQRNKGNFPGRFSGRQFSNSRSEMNVSTLELGDSALYLCASSRDPSYEQYFGPGTRLTVT.

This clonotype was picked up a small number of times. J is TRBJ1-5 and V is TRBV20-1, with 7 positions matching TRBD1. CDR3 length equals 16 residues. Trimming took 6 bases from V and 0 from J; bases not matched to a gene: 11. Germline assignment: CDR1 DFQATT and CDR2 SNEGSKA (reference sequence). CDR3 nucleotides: TGCAGTGCCCCGGCGGTACAGGGGAATAGCAATCAGCCCCAGCATTTT. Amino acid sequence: CSAPAVQGNSNQPQHF.

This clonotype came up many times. The CDR3 DNA is TGTGCCAGCAGCTTAGTGGGACGGAACACCGGGGAGCTGTTTTTT. It yields the protein CASSLVGRNTGELFF. V and J are TRBV11-2 and TRBJ2-2; possibly TRBD1 or TRBD2 for D (5 bases each). Trimming pared 1 base from V and 1 base from J, leaving 7 bases between. The germline V gene has CDR1 SGHAT and CDR2 FQNNGV. The CDR3 totals 15 residues.

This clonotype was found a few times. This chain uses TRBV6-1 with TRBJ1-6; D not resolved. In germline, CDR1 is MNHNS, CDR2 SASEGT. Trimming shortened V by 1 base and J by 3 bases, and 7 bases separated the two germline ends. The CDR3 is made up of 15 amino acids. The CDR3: CASSEGRDYNSPLHF. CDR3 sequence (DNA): TGTGCCAGCAGTGAAGGAAGGGACTATAATTCACCCCTCCACTTT.

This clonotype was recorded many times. The CDR3 loop reads CASSLGLSSYEQYF. Written as DNA, the CDR3 is TGTGCCAGCAGCCTGGGATTAAGCTCCTACGAGCAGTACTTC. This chain links TRBV7-9 with TRBJ2-7, with D unresolved. The CDR3 totals 14 residues. Germline V gives CDR1 SEHNR, CDR2 FQNEAQ (reference sequence). Deletions cut 5 bases from V and 0 bases from J, with 11 bases between.

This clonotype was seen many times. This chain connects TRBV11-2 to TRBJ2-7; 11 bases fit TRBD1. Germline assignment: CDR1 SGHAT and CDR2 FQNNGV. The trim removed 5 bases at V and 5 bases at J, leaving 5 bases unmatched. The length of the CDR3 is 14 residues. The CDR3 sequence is CASSTWTGGHEQYF. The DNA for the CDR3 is TGTGCCAGCAGCACCTGGACAGGGGGCCACGAGCAGTACTTC. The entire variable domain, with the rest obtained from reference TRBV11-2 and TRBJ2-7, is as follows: EAGVAQSPRYKIIEKRQSVAFWCNPISGHATLYWYQQILGQGPKLLIQFQNNGVVDDSQLPKDRFSAERLKGVDSTLKIQPAKLEDSAVYLCASSTWTGGHEQYFGPGTRLTVT.

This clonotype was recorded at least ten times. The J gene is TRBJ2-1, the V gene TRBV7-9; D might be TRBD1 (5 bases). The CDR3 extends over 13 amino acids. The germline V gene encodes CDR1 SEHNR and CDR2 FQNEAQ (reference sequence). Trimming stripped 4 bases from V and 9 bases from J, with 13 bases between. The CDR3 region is CASSSTRVGEQFF. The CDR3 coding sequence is TGTGCCAGCAGCTCTACCAGGGTGGGTGAGCAGTTCTTC.

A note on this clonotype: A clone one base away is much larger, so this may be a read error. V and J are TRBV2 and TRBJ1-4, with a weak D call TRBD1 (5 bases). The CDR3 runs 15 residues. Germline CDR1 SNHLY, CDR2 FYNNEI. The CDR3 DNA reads TGTGCCAGCAAAGAGGAAGGGACGATTAATGAAGAACTGTTTTTT. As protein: CASKEEGTINEELFF. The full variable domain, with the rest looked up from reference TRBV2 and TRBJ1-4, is EPEVTQTPSHQVTQMGQEVILRCVPISNHLYFYWYRQILGQKVEFLVSFYNNEISEKSEIFDDQFSVERPDGSNFTLKIRSTKLEDSAMYFCASKEEGTINEELFFGSGTQLSVL.

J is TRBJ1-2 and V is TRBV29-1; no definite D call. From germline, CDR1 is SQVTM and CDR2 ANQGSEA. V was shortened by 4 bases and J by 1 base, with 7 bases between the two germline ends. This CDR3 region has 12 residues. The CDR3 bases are TGCAGCGTTGCTGGGGTTAACTATGGCTACACCTTC. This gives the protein CSVAGVNYGYTF.

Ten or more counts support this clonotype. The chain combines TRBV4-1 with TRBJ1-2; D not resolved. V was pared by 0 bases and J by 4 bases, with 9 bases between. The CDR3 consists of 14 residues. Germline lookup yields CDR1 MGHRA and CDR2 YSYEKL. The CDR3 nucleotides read TGCGCCAGCAGCCAAGATAGCCTTGGCTATGGCTACACCTTC. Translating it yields CASSQDSLGYGYTF.

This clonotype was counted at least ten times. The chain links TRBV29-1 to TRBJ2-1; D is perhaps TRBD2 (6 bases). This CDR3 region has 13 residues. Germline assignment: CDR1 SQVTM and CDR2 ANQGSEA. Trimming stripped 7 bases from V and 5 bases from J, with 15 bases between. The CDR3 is CSGGSGGDNEQFF. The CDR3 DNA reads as TGCAGCGGGGGATCGGGCGGGGACAATGAGCAGTTCTTC.

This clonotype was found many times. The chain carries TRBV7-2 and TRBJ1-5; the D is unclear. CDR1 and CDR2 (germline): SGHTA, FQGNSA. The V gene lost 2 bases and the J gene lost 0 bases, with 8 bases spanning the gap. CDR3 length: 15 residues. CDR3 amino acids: CASSLNNYSNQPQHF. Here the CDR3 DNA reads TGTGCCAGCAGCTTAAACAACTATAGCAATCAGCCCCAGCATTTT.

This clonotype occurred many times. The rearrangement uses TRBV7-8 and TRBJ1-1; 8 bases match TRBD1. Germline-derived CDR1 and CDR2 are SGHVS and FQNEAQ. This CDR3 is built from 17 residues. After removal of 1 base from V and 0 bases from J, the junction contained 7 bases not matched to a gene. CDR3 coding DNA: TGTGCCAGCAGCTTAGAGACTTGGACAGGGCTGAACACTGAAGCTTTCTTT. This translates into CASSLETWTGLNTEAFF.

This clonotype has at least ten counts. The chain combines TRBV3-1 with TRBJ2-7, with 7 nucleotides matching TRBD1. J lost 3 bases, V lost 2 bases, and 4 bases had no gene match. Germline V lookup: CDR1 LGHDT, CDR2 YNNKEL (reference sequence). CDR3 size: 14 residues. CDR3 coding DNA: TGTGCCAGCAGCCAATACAGGGGAATCTACGAGCAGTACTTC. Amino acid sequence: CASSQYRGIYEQYF.

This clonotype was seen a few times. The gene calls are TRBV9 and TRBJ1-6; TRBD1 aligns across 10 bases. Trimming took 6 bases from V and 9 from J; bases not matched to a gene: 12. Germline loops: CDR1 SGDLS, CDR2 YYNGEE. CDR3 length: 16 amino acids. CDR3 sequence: CASTAPVRDRGSPLHF. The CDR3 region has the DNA TGTGCCAGCACCGCACCCGTACGGGACAGGGGTTCACCCCTCCACTTT.

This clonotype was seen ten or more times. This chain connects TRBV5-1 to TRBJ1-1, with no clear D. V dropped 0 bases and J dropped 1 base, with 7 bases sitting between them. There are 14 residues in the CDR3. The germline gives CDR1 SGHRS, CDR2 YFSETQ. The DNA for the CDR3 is TGCGCCAGCAGCTTGGAAGGCGCGAACACTGAAGCTTTCTTT. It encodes CASSLEGANTEAFF.

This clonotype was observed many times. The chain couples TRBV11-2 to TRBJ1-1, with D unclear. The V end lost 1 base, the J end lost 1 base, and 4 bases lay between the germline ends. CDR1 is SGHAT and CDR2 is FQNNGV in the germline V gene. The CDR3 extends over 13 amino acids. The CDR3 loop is CASSLAANTEAFF. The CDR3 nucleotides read TGTGCCAGCAGCTTAGCAGCGAACACTGAAGCTTTCTTT.

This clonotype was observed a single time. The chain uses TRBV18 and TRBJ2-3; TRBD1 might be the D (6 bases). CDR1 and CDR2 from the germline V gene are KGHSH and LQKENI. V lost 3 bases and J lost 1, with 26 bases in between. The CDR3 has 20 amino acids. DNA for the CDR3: TGTGCCAGCTCACCCCTCCTCACAACAGGGAATGGAGAAGGCACAGATACGCAGTATTTT. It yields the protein CASSPLLTTGNGEGTDTQYF.

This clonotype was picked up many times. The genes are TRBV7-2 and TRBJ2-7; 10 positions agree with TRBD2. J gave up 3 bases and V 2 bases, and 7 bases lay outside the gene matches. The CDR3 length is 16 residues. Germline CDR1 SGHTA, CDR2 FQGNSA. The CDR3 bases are TGTGCCAGCAGCTTAATGGGAGCGGGGGGGGTCTACGAGCAGTACTTC. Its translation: CASSLMGAGGVYEQYF. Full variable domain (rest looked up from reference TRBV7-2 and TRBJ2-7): GAGVSQSPSNKVTEKGKDVELRCDPISGHTALYWYRQSLGQGLEFLIYFQGNSAPDKSGLPSDRFSAERTGGSVSTLTIQRTQQEDSAVYLCASSLMGAGGVYEQYFGPGTRLTVT.